The 15 T cell receptor beta chains below come from one sample, sequenced in a study of identical twins. TCRdb analysed the 5' RACE reads with MiXCR anew, one entry per CDR3 protein. The sample includes fewer than 500,000 distinct CDR3 sequences, 20% to 25% of them seen just once. The sample also formed part of further work on T cells expressing NK-cell markers.

The sample was CD4+ T cells sorted from blood. These receptors came from a woman aged 18-35 years in good health.

Only a few counts were recorded for this clonotype. The chain combines TRBV4-2 with TRBJ2-7; 7 positions agree with TRBD2. The germline gives CDR1 LGHNA, CDR2 YNFKEQ. The CDR3 length is 16 residues. The V and J ends lost 0 bases and 0 bases, in that order; junction bases with no gene match: 5. The CDR3 DNA reads as TGTGCCAGCAGCCAAGATCAGGCTAGCGGCTCCTACGAGCAGTACTTC. As protein: CASSQDQASGSYEQYF.

This clonotype was seen only a few times. CDR3 residues: CASSLRQVGVTDTQYF. The DNA for the CDR3 is TGTGCCAGCAGCCTTCGACAGGTCGGGGTCACAGATACGCAGTATTTT. The chain combines TRBV3-1 with TRBJ2-3; D perhaps matches TRBD1 (6 bases). CDR3 size: 16 residues. V was cut by 4 bases and J by 2 bases, with 16 bases left in between. Germline V gives CDR1 LGHDT, CDR2 YNNKEL (reference sequence).

This clonotype was detected only a few times. This chain connects TRBV12-3 or TRBV12-4 to TRBJ2-7; TRBD1 matches 10 bases. The junction had 4 bases not matched to a gene; V was cut back by 6 bases and J by 2 bases. The CDR3 is made up of 14 amino acids. CDR3 DNA sequence: TGTGCCAGCAGCGACAGGGGGCGCCCCTACGAGCAGTACTTC. Amino acid sequence: CASSDRGRPYEQYF.

The chain recombines TRBV11-1 with TRBJ2-7, with a possible D match to TRBD2 (5 bases). CDR1 and CDR2 (germline): SGHAT, FQDESV (reference sequence). The CDR3 spans 14 residues. V lost 5 bases and J 2 bases, leaving 13 bases between the germline ends. CDR3 DNA: TGTGCCAGCAGCCCCCCAGGACTCCCCTACGAGCAGTACTTC. Its translation: CASSPPGLPYEQYF.

This clonotype showed up many times. The rearrangement uses TRBV9 and TRBJ2-2; 10 bases are shared with TRBD2. This CDR3 comprises 17 residues. The trim removed 3 bases at V and 6 bases at J, leaving 11 bases unmatched. CDR1 is SGDLS and CDR2 is YYNGEE in the germline V gene. This CDR3 reads CASSARSGLAGAGELFF. The CDR3 bases are TGTGCCAGCAGCGCGCGATCGGGGCTAGCGGGAGCCGGGGAGCTGTTTTTT.

The chain recombines TRBV5-1 with TRBJ1-1; possible D gene TRBD1, 6 bases. Trimming cost V 3 bases and J 8 bases, with 17 bases left between them. The CDR3 has 14 amino acids. CDR1 is SGHRS and CDR2 is YFSETQ in the germline V gene. CDR3 loop: CASSWEGDGVEAFF. The DNA of the CDR3 is TGCGCCAGCAGCTGGGAGGGGGACGGTGTCGAAGCTTTCTTT.

This clonotype was found many times. The chain has TRBV5-6 and TRBJ2-3; D is perhaps TRBD2 (6 bases). This CDR3 spans 15 amino acids. Trimming stripped 5 bases from V and 4 bases from J, with 17 bases between. The germline V gene encodes CDR1 SGHDT and CDR2 YYEEEE. The CDR3 loop reads CASSWDSSIADTQYF. In DNA, the CDR3 is TGTGCCAGCAGTTGGGACTCCTCAATCGCAGATACGCAGTATTTT.

The J gene is TRBJ2-1, the V gene TRBV5-1; 9 bases align to TRBD2. Germline V CDR1 and CDR2: SGHRS, YFSETQ. The CDR3 extends over 15 amino acids. Trimming removed 5 bases from V and 4 bases from J; junction bases left unmatched: 7. The CDR3 DNA follows: TGCGCCAGCAGGGGTGGTAGCGGGGGATACAATGAGCAGTTCTTC. Translated, it gives CASRGGSGGYNEQFF.

The chain carries TRBV5-1 and TRBJ2-7, with D tentatively TRBD2 (5 bases). V shed 2 bases and J shed 6 bases, with 12 bases lying between them. The CDR3 is made up of 13 amino acids. The germline V gene has CDR1 SGHRS and CDR2 YFSETQ. This CDR3 reads CASSFDYLAEQYF. The CDR3 coding sequence is TGCGCCAGCAGCTTCGACTACCTGGCCGAGCAGTACTTC.

There are a few counts of this clonotype. This chain connects TRBV12-3 or TRBV12-4 to TRBJ2-7; a weak D match, TRBD2 (6 bases). The CDR3 runs 14 residues. Trimming cost V 2 bases and J 5 bases, with 13 bases left between them. Here the CDR3 DNA reads TGTGCCAGCAGTTTAAGACACGGGAGTGACGAGCAGTACTTC. Its translation: CASSLRHGSDEQYF.

The chain uses TRBV5-1 and TRBJ2-5, with 10 bases aligning to TRBD2. Germline V lookup: CDR1 SGHRS, CDR2 YFSETQ. The CDR3 contains 16 residues. The CDR3 here is CAIKRRGLAELWAQYF. CDR3 DNA: TGCGCTATAAAGCGGAGAGGACTAGCGGAACTTTGGGCCCAGTACTTC.

This clonotype was observed at least ten times. V gene TRBV20-1 combines with J gene TRBJ2-3, with 7 bases identical to TRBD2. Per the germline V gene, CDR1 is DFQATT and CDR2 is SNEGSKA (reference sequence). The CDR3 has 12 residues. V gave up 3 bases and J gave up 5 bases; unmatched junction bases: 2. In DNA form, the CDR3 reads TGCAGTGCTAGCGGGAGGAGAGATACGCAGTATTTT. Protein: CSASGRRDTQYF.

The chain joins TRBV4-2 to TRBJ2-1; 8 bases are shared with TRBD1. Unmatched junction bases numbered 6, after V lost 3 bases and J lost 8 bases. CDR1 is LGHNA and CDR2 is YNFKEQ in the germline V gene. The CDR3 covers 14 residues. The CDR3 here is CASSHRTGKYEQFF. The CDR3 DNA reads TGTGCCAGCAGCCATCGGACAGGGAAGTATGAGCAGTTCTTC.

The rearrangement uses TRBV29-1 and TRBJ2-7; D gene uncertain. Trimming removed 6 bases at V and 5 bases at J, with 8 bases between. Germline CDR1 and CDR2: SQVTM and ANQGSEA. This CDR3 comprises 10 residues. The CDR3: CSVAYDEQYF. The CDR3 region has the DNA TGCAGCGTCGCCTATGACGAGCAGTACTTC.

This chain links TRBV6-1 with TRBJ1-1, with 8 bases lining up with TRBD1. This CDR3 has 14 residues. Germline assignment: CDR1 MNHNS and CDR2 SASEGT. V trimming: 6 bases; J trimming: 1 base; junction bases outside the gene matches: 4. For the CDR3, the DNA is TGTGCCAGCAGGGACGGACAGGGGAACACTGAAGCTTTCTTT. The encoded protein is CASRDGQGNTEAFF.